The 11 T cell receptor beta chains given below trace back to one sample, sequenced in a study of T-cell reconstitution after alpha-beta-depleted transplantation in children. Researchers prepared the TCRbeta library using unique molecular identifiers, the study reports. TCRdb analysed the PCR reads with MiXCR anew, one entry per CDR3 protein. The data hold around 300,000 distinct CDR3 sequences, with roughly 25% observed a single time. Sequencing was performed on PBMCs, mostly from graft donor cells, taken 180 days after TCRalphabeta/CD19-depleted stem cell transplant. The source is a male patient younger than 18 who had a stem cell transplant for acute lymphoblastic leukemia, so the T cells may come from the graft donor.

This chain links TRBV10-3 with TRBJ2-1; the D call may be TRBD1 or TRBD2 (5 bases each). V dropped 0 bases and J dropped 6 bases, with 6 bases sitting between them. Germline CDR1 is ENHRY and CDR2 is SYGVKD. The CDR3 is 13 residues long. For the CDR3, the DNA is TGTGCCATCAGTGAGTCGGGACGCAATGAGCAGTTCTTC. It encodes CAISESGRNEQFF.

J is TRBJ2-3 and V is TRBV29-1, with 7 positions matching TRBD1. CDR1 is SQVTM and CDR2 is ANQGSEA in the germline V gene. With V trimmed by 4 bases and J by 4 bases, 8 bases remained unmatched. The CDR3 has 14 amino acids. CDR3 protein: CSVVAGGVSDTQYF. CDR3 nucleotides: TGCAGCGTTGTGGCAGGGGGAGTGTCAGATACGCAGTATTTT.

This chain links TRBV10-3 with TRBJ1-1; D might be TRBD1 (6 bases). Germline CDR1 reads ENHRY; CDR2 reads SYGVKD. The CDR3 covers 14 residues. Trimming removed 3 bases from V and 4 bases from J, with 12 bases in between. The CDR3, as DNA: TGTGCCATCAGTGAAAGGGGGACATCCACTGAAGCTTTCTTT. Protein: CAISERGTSTEAFF.

The chain employs TRBV5-6 and TRBJ2-2; D uncertain. V gave up 2 bases and J gave up 10 bases, with 6 bases separating them. The CDR3 is made up of 11 amino acids. Germline assignment: CDR1 SGHDT and CDR2 YYEEEE. The CDR3 DNA sequence: TGTGCCAGCAGCTTTACCCAGGAGCTGTTTTTT. This encodes CASSFTQELFF.

This clonotype was observed a handful of times. The chain couples TRBV5-1 to TRBJ2-5; D is unresolved. Germline assignment: CDR1 SGHRS and CDR2 YFSETQ. Trimming stripped 3 bases from V and 4 bases from J, with 10 bases between. This CDR3 contains 13 residues. The DNA of the CDR3 is TGCGCCAGCAGCTCCATGGTAGGAGAGACCCAGTACTTC. Translation gives CASSSMVGETQYF.

The chain is built from TRBV7-9 and TRBJ2-1; D remains unclear. Germline V gene data show CDR1 as SEHNR and CDR2 as FQNEAQ (reference sequence). Trimming took 4 bases from V and 0 from J, leaving 7 bases between them. The CDR3 is made up of 14 amino acids. The CDR3 nucleotides read TGTGCCAGCAGCTGGGTAAACTCCTACAATGAGCAGTTCTTC. Its protein product is CASSWVNSYNEQFF.

The rearrangement uses TRBV14 and TRBJ1-2; tentative D call: TRBD1 (5 bases). The CDR3 spans 13 residues. Per the germline V gene, CDR1 is SGHDN and CDR2 is FVKESK. Trimming took 1 base from V and 4 from J, leaving 7 bases between them. The CDR3 reads CASSQGTPYGYTF. CDR3 nucleotides: TGTGCCAGCAGCCAAGGGACACCCTATGGCTACACCTTC.

The sample holds a few counts of this clonotype. The V call is TRBV7-9, the J call TRBJ2-5; TRBD2 matches 14 bases. Germline loops: CDR1 SEHNR, CDR2 FQNEAQ (reference sequence). Losses at the gene ends were 4 bases for V and 4 bases for J; bases not matched to a gene: 8. The CDR3 extends over 17 amino acids. Written as DNA, the CDR3 is TGTGCCAGCAGCTCGGGACTAGCGGGAGTCGTGGCAGAGACCCAGTACTTC. Its protein product is CASSSGLAGVVAETQYF.

The chain is built from TRBV20-1 and TRBJ1-1, with a tentative D call TRBD1 (6 bases). Per the germline V gene, CDR1 is DFQATT and CDR2 is SNEGSKA (reference sequence). The V and J ends lost 3 bases and 3 bases respectively, with 11 bases between them. The CDR3 extends over 13 amino acids. As DNA, the CDR3 is TGCAGTGCTAGGTGGACAGATCACACTGAAGCTTTCTTT. This codes for CSARWTDHTEAFF.

Regarding this clonotype: One end of the junction varies from germline; a read error may be responsible. The V call is TRBV5-1, the J call TRBJ2-3; D might be TRBD2 (6 bases). Germline V gene data show CDR1 as SGHRS and CDR2 as YFSETQ. The CDR3 spans 13 residues. CDR3 loop: CSSASSGADTQYF. CDR3 DNA sequence: TGTAGCAGCGCATCCTCGGGGGCAGATACGCAGTATTTT.

In this sample, this clonotype turned up a few times. The V call is TRBV7-9, the J call TRBJ1-1; TRBD1 is a possible D gene (5 bases). Germline values: CDR1 SEHNR, CDR2 FQNEAQ (reference sequence). CDR3 size: 15 residues. V dropped 3 bases and J dropped 3 bases, with 14 bases sitting between them. In DNA form, the CDR3 reads TGTGCCAGCAGCTTTCAGGGAGGAGGTCACACTGAAGCTTTCTTT. It yields the protein CASSFQGGGHTEAFF.